One sample yielded the 16 T cell receptor beta chains listed below, sequenced in a study of T cells after yellow fever vaccination. TCRdb used MiXCR to reprocess the 5' RACE reads, holding one entry per CDR3 protein. The sample shows about 340,000 distinct CDR3 sequences, approximately 3.9% of them seen only once. Sequenced material: PBMCs, taken 5 days after the yellow fever booster vaccination. The receptors here all came from a man between 18 and 29 years old who received the YFV17D yellow fever vaccine.

J is TRBJ2-1 and V is TRBV20-1; D call uncertain. Germline V gene data show CDR1 as DFQATT and CDR2 as SNEGSKA (reference sequence). CDR3 length: 12 amino acids. V dropped 6 bases and J dropped 4 bases, with 10 bases sitting between them. The CDR3 DNA reads as TGCAGTGCGGAAACCAATTACAATGAGCAGTTCTTC. Protein product: CSAETNYNEQFF.

This clonotype was seen a few times. V is TRBV14 and J is TRBJ2-5; D is ambiguous. There are 13 residues in the CDR3. The germline gives CDR1 SGHDN, CDR2 FVKESK. V lost 1 base and J lost 7, with 10 bases in between. The CDR3 nucleotides read TGTGCCAGCAGCCAAGCCCCCGACGGGACCCAGTACTTC. It translates to CASSQAPDGTQYF.

A few counts support this clonotype. This chain joins TRBV4-3 and TRBJ2-2; 8 bases map to TRBD1. Germline assignment: CDR1 LGHNA and CDR2 YSLEER. V dropped 1 base and J dropped 3; count of bases not matched to a gene: 10. The CDR3 totals 18 residues. The CDR3 DNA follows: TGCGCCAGCAGCCAAGCATCAACAGGGGGGCAGTACACCGGGGAGCTGTTTTTT. Protein sequence: CASSQASTGGQYTGELFF.

In this sample, this clonotype turned up many times. CDR3 sequence: CASSRPGTTSTDTQYF. CDR3 bases: TGTGCCAGCAGTCGGCCCGGGACCACTAGCACAGATACGCAGTATTTT. This chain joins TRBV6-5 and TRBJ2-3; D may be TRBD1 or TRBD2 (5 bases each). There are 16 residues in the CDR3. Deletions cut 5 bases from V and 0 bases from J, with 15 bases between. Per the germline V gene, CDR1 is MNHEY and CDR2 is SVGAGI.

The V and J genes are TRBV11-2 and TRBJ2-3; 7 bases align to TRBD2. The CDR3 consists of 15 residues. Germline loops: CDR1 SGHAT, CDR2 FQNNGV. V lost 6 bases, J lost 1 base, and 7 bases stayed unmatched. DNA of the CDR3: TGTGCCAGCAGTTATAGCGGGTTACGCACAGATACGCAGTATTTT. Protein sequence: CASSYSGLRTDTQYF. The full variable domain, its missing parts supplied by reference TRBV11-2 and TRBJ2-3, is EAGVAQSPRYKIIEKRQSVAFWCNPISGHATLYWYQQILGQGPKLLIQFQNNGVVDDSQLPKDRFSAERLKGVDSTLKIQPAKLEDSAVYLCASSYSGLRTDTQYFGPGTRLTVL.

This clonotype was counted between two and nine times. CDR3 sequence: CAWSDYSGADTQYF. CDR3 DNA: TGTGCCTGGAGCGATTATTCCGGGGCAGATACGCAGTATTTT. The chain uses TRBV30 and TRBJ2-3, with D possibly matching TRBD2 (5 bases). The CDR3 extends over 14 amino acids. Germline V gene sequence: CDR1 GTSNPN, CDR2 SVGIG (reference sequence). V was clipped by 3 bases and J by 4 bases, with 14 bases between them.

This clonotype occurred a few times. The chain links TRBV5-4 to TRBJ2-5, with 8 bases matching TRBD2. Germline CDR1 SGHNT, CDR2 YYREEE (reference sequence). V lost 0 bases and J lost 2; bases outside the gene matches: 6. The CDR3 consists of 16 residues. The CDR3 loop reads CASSLAGGDQQETQYF. DNA of the CDR3: TGTGCCAGCAGCTTGGCGGGGGGGGACCAGCAAGAGACCCAGTACTTC.

This CDR3 is CASSLDRGLMNTEAFF. CDR3 nucleotide sequence: TGCGCCAGCAGCTTGGACAGGGGCTTGATGAACACTGAAGCTTTCTTT. The rearrangement links TRBV5-1 to TRBJ1-1; 7 nucleotides align to TRBD1. Germline CDR1 reads SGHRS; CDR2 reads YFSETQ. After removal of 0 bases from V and 0 bases from J, the junction contained 5 bases not matched to a gene. There are 16 residues in the CDR3. Looking up the rest from reference TRBV5-1 and TRBJ1-1 gives the full variable domain: KAGVTQTPRYLIKTRGQQVTLSCSPISGHRSVSWYQQTPGQGLQFLFEYFSETQRNKGNFPGRFSGRQFSNSRSEMNVSTLELGDSALYLCASSLDRGLMNTEAFFGQGTRLTVV.

The chain is built from TRBV14 and TRBJ1-1; 7 positions agree with TRBD1. Per the germline V gene, CDR1 is SGHDN and CDR2 is FVKESK. The CDR3 totals 14 residues. After removal of 2 bases from V and 7 bases from J, the junction contained 7 bases not matched to a gene. CDR3 sequence (DNA): TGTGCCAGCAGCCAATTCGGGACAGCATTTGAAGCTTTCTTT. Its translation: CASSQFGTAFEAFF.

This clonotype was seen more than once but under ten times. V usage is TRBV30 and J usage is TRBJ1-1; D remains ambiguous. CDR1 is GTSNPN and CDR2 is SVGIG in the germline V gene (reference sequence). Trimming removed 2 bases from V and 2 bases from J, with 6 bases in between. The CDR3 totals 12 residues. The CDR3 nucleotides are TGTGCCTGGAGTCGGTTAAACACTGAAGCTTTCTTT. Protein product: CAWSRLNTEAFF.

This clonotype was counted at least ten times. The genes are TRBV5-1 and TRBJ2-1; D possibly corresponds to TRBD2 (5 bases). The CDR3 has 14 amino acids. The V end was cut by 0 bases, the J end by 9 bases, with 13 bases between. Germline CDR1 and CDR2: SGHRS and YFSETQ. This CDR3 reads CASSLGPFAGEQFF. In nucleotides, the CDR3 is TGCGCCAGCAGCTTGGGTCCTTTCGCGGGTGAGCAGTTCTTC.

This clonotype turned up a few times. The gene calls are TRBV7-8 and TRBJ2-5; no clear D gene. CDR3 size: 16 residues. V lost 6 bases, J lost 1 base, and 18 bases lay in between. Germline assignment: CDR1 SGHVS and CDR2 FQNEAQ. The CDR3 is CASRPSGGTAQETQYF. The DNA for the CDR3 is TGTGCCAGCAGGCCCTCCGGCGGAACAGCCCAAGAGACCCAGTACTTC.

This clonotype was counted many times. The chain links TRBV29-1 to TRBJ1-1; no clear D. Germline CDR1 reads SQVTM; CDR2 reads ANQGSEA. CDR3 length: 14 residues. Trimming removed 4 bases at V and 0 bases at J, with 12 bases between. The CDR3 DNA reads TGCAGCGTTGCCTCGTTGAGGGTGAACACTGAAGCTTTCTTT. It translates to CSVASLRVNTEAFF. The entire variable domain, with the rest obtained from reference TRBV29-1 and TRBJ1-1, is as follows: SAVISQKPSRDICQRGTSLTIQCQVDSQVTMMFWYRQQPGQSLTLIATANQGSEATYESGFVIDKFPISRPNLTFSTLTVSNMSPEDSSIYLCSVASLRVNTEAFFGQGTRLTVV.

Many counts were recorded for this clonotype. The chain links TRBV5-1 to TRBJ1-3, with a tentative D call TRBD1 (5 bases). From germline, CDR1 is SGHRS and CDR2 YFSETQ. CDR3 length: 17 residues. The germline V and J ends were trimmed by 4 bases and 0 bases, with 17 bases remaining between them. CDR3 loop: CASSPGYRPASGNTIYF. CDR3 coding DNA: TGCGCCAGCAGCCCAGGCTACAGGCCTGCCTCTGGAAACACCATATATTTT.

J is TRBJ2-5 and V is TRBV7-2; 13 nucleotides line up with TRBD2. The V gene's germline CDR1 is SGHTA and CDR2 FQGNSA. With 5 bases clipped from V and 5 bases from J, the junction kept 5 bases outside the gene matches. This CDR3 is 15 amino acids long. CDR3 sequence reads: CASSEGLAGWETQYF. DNA for the CDR3: TGTGCCAGCAGCGAGGGACTAGCGGGGTGGGAGACCCAGTACTTC.

This clonotype has a handful of counts. The rearrangement links TRBV20-1 to TRBJ2-1; the D gene is possibly TRBD1 (6 bases). Germline loops: CDR1 DFQATT, CDR2 SNEGSKA (reference sequence). The CDR3 length is 13 residues. The CDR3 DNA follows: TGCAGCCATGCGGACAGATCCTACAATGAGCAGTTCTTC. This encodes CSHADRSYNEQFF.